The clone carrying this T cell receptor (beta chain) appeared a single time. Using immunoSEQ multiplex PCR, the repertoire was profiled, and TCRdb retains in-frame clones only, with some absent. The sample yields 100,000 or so clones, about 96% seen once. Patients were ineligible given autoimmune disease history or systemic immunosuppression. The data originate from a study of OX40 agonist ivuxolimab in advanced cancers. This CDR3 has 16 residues. Trimming cost V 3 bases and J 8 bases; bases outside gene matches: 11. The germline V gene has CDR1 SGHDT and CDR2 YYEEEE. Specimen: CD4+ or CD8+ T cells sorted from blood, collected in a trial of the OX40 agonist ivuxolimab. The TCR sequence derives from an adult with an advanced solid tumor such as melanoma, head and neck, liver or kidney cancer. The chain is built from TRBV5-6 and TRBJ1-2, with 12 positions matching TRBD1. Here the CDR3 DNA reads TGTGCCAGCAGCTCCGGGACAGGGGGCAATTTGGGAGGCTACACCTTC. Protein: CASSSGTGGNLGGYTF. The whole variable domain, remainder taken from reference TRBV5-6 and TRBJ1-2, is DAGVTQSPTHLIKTRGQQVTLRCSPKSGHDTVSWYQQALGQGPQFIFQYYEEEERQRGNFPDRFSGHQFPNYSSELNVNALLLGDSALYLCASSSGTGGNLGGYTFGSGTRLTVV.